This T cell receptor (beta chain) emerged from a study of cytomegalovirus exposure and HLA in healthy donors. V was cut by 3 bases and J by 1 base, with 6 bases left in between. The germline CDR1 and CDR2 sequences are SGHTA and FQGTGA. The length of the CDR3 is 13 residues. The primer mix had 60 Vbeta and 13 Jbeta primers. TCRdb's copy holds only in-frame clones and misses some; the assay was immunoSEQ multiplex PCR. The sample includes fewer than 250,000 clones, 75% to 85% of them seen just once. Points from the study as a whole: Usually a TCR sequence was rare, but some public TCRs were found in many donors.

Regarding this clone: As yet, its antigen is unknown.

V and J are TRBV7-3 and TRBJ1-1; D not certain. This TCR was sampled from a woman aged 45-59 years in good health and CMV-seronegative. The sample was PBMCs. The CDR3 DNA reads TGTGCCAGCAGCTTGCGCCAGAACACTGAAGCTTTCTTT. The encoded protein is CASSLRQNTEAFF.